The 19 T cell receptor beta chains below come from one sample, sequenced in a study of blood T cell repertoires in COVID-19. Produced via immunoSEQ multiplex PCR; TCRdb's table is partial and in-frame only. The sample yields roughly 150,000 clones, roughly 91% seen once. The sample comprised peripheral blood. The receptor set was obtained from a man over 45 who had recovered from COVID-19.

The rearrangement links TRBV7-9 to TRBJ1-5, with D possibly TRBD1 on 6 matching bases. CDR1 is SEHNR and CDR2 is FQNEAQ in the germline V gene (reference sequence). Trimming took 1 base from V and 7 from J, leaving 8 bases between them. CDR3 length: 13 residues. The CDR3 reads CASSLDRDQPQHF. CDR3 DNA sequence: TGTGCCAGCAGCTTAGACAGGGACCAGCCCCAGCATTTT.

This chain connects TRBV6-5 to TRBJ2-5; D gene uncertain. Germline V gene sequence: CDR1 MNHEY, CDR2 SVGAGI. V was pared by 4 bases and J by 1 base, with 16 bases between. CDR3 length: 16 residues. The CDR3 reads CASSSSVGVVQETQYF. The CDR3 bases are TGTGCCAGCAGTTCCTCTGTTGGTGTAGTCCAAGAGACCCAGTACTTC.

In this sample, this clone turned up a few times. The chain joins TRBV19 to TRBJ1-1, with TRBD1 as a possible D gene (6 bases). This CDR3 region has 11 residues. In germline, CDR1 is LNHDA, CDR2 SQIVND (reference sequence). V lost 6 bases and J 7 bases, leaving 9 bases between the germline ends. CDR3 residues: CASRRTVEAFF. The CDR3 nucleotides are TGTGCCAGTAGGCGGACAGTTGAAGCTTTCTTT.

The chain couples TRBV28 to TRBJ2-7, with 7 nucleotides matching TRBD2. Losses at the gene ends were 7 bases for V and 3 bases for J; bases not matched to a gene: 9. The CDR3 extends over 14 amino acids. Germline CDR1 reads MDHEN; CDR2 reads SYDVKM. The CDR3 DNA reads TGTGCCAGCACCCCTGGGGAGGGCGGCTACGAGCAGTACTTC. Translated: CASTPGEGGYEQYF.

V usage is TRBV19 and J usage is TRBJ2-5, with 12 bases fitting TRBD2. CDR3 length: 17 residues. Germline lookup yields CDR1 LNHDA and CDR2 SQIVND (reference sequence). Germline trimming cut 5 bases from V and 1 base from J; bases unmatched to any gene: 8. The CDR3 nucleotides are TGTGCCAGTAGTCCTCGGACTAGCGGGAAACCCCAAGAGACCCAGTACTTC. It translates to CASSPRTSGKPQETQYF.

This clone was seen once. This sequence joins TRBV6-4 and TRBJ1-1, with 7 bases that match TRBD1. The CDR3 is 16 residues long. CDR1 MRHNA and CDR2 SNTAGT come from the germline V gene. The J segment lost 4 bases and the V segment lost 6 bases, leaving 14 bases of the junction unmatched. The CDR3 sequence: CASRKPGQQTSTEAFF. As DNA, the CDR3 is TGTGCCAGCAGGAAGCCGGGACAGCAAACCAGCACTGAAGCTTTCTTT.

This clone was counted only a few times. Other DNA sequences from this sample encode an identical CDR3 as well. The V call is TRBV19, the J call TRBJ2-3; TRBD1 matches at 7 bases. The CDR3 is 14 residues long. V gave up 3 bases and J gave up 1 base; unmatched junction bases: 1. The germline gives CDR1 LNHDA, CDR2 SQIVND (reference sequence). The CDR3 bases are TGTGCCAGTAGTATCGGACAGGGCACAGATACGCAGTATTTT. This encodes CASSIGQGTDTQYF.

V and J are TRBV24-1 and TRBJ2-2; TRBD1 might be the D (6 bases). This CDR3 spans 17 amino acids. The germline V gene encodes CDR1 KGHDR and CDR2 SFDVKD. V was pared by 3 bases and J by 4 bases, with 17 bases between. The CDR3 DNA is TGTGCCACCAGTGATCAAGGGGGACATCACTTCACCGGGGAGCTGTTTTTT. Protein sequence: CATSDQGGHHFTGELFF.

The chain is built from TRBV6-5 and TRBJ2-7; 9 bases line up with TRBD1. The junction had 0 bases not matched to a gene; V was cut back by 6 bases and J by 3 bases. The CDR3 covers 12 residues. Germline CDR1 is MNHEY and CDR2 is SVGAGI. The CDR3 nucleotides read TGTGCCAGCAGGACAGGGGGCTACGAGCAGTACTTC. Its protein is CASRTGGYEQYF.

The CDR3 DNA reads TGCGCCAGCAGCCAAGGGGGGCTAGTTTTGGATACGCAGTATTTT. It specifies CASSQGGLVLDTQYF. This chain connects TRBV4-3 to TRBJ2-3; D possibly corresponds to TRBD1 (6 bases). Trimming took off 1 base at V and 6 bases at J, with 14 bases between the two ends. The CDR3 loop spans 15 amino acids. The germline gives CDR1 LGHNA, CDR2 YSLEER.

The chain joins TRBV5-1 to TRBJ1-3; D unresolved. This CDR3 has 18 residues. Trimming shortened V by 3 bases and J by 5 bases, and 24 bases separated the two germline ends. From germline, CDR1 is SGHRS and CDR2 YFSETQ. In DNA, the CDR3 is TGCGCCAGCAGCTGGTTCCCTCCAGCAGAGGCAGCAAGAAACACCATATATTTT. Amino acids: CASSWFPPAEAARNTIYF. The variable domain in full, with the rest retrieved from reference TRBV5-1 and TRBJ1-3, is KAGVTQTPRYLIKTRGQQVTLSCSPISGHRSVSWYQQTPGQGLQFLFEYFSETQRNKGNFPGRFSGRQFSNSRSEMNVSTLELGDSALYLCASSWFPPAEAARNTIYFGEGSWLTVV.

CDR3 in DNA: TGTGCCAGCAGCAAAGAGGCTAGCGGGAGGGAAGAGACCCAGTACTTC. This encodes CASSKEASGREETQYF. The rearrangement links TRBV21-1 to TRBJ2-5; no check of the table's D call, TRBD2, against the DNA was made. TRBV21-1 is designated a pseudogene. This CDR3 has 16 amino acids.

This chain uses TRBV27 with TRBJ1-1; 10 positions match TRBD1. The CDR3 extends over 14 amino acids. Germline trimming cut 3 bases from V and 11 bases from J; bases unmatched to any gene: 9. Germline CDR1 and CDR2: MNHEY and SMNVEV (reference sequence). The CDR3 DNA sequence: TGTGCCAGCAGTTTGACAGGGGGCGCTTTATACGCTTTCTTT. Residues: CASSLTGGALYAFF.

The chain uses TRBV2 and TRBJ1-1; TRBD1 is a possible D gene (5 bases). The germline V and J ends were trimmed by 1 base and 1 base, with 13 bases remaining between them. CDR3 length equals 16 residues. The germline CDR1 and CDR2 sequences are SNHLY and FYNNEI. CDR3 sequence (DNA): TGTGCCAGCAGTGAAGGTATGGGGGGGTGGAACACTGAAGCTTTCTTT. Protein: CASSEGMGGWNTEAFF.

The V gene is TRBV5-8, the J gene TRBJ2-5; 11 nucleotides align to TRBD2. The length of the CDR3 is 15 residues. With V trimmed by 2 bases and J by 3 bases, 3 bases remained unmatched. CDR1 and CDR2 from the germline V gene are SGHTS and YDEGEE. CDR3 bases: TGTGCCAGCAGCTTAGGGACTAGCGGCAAAGAGACCCAGTACTTC. Its translation: CASSLGTSGKETQYF.

The chain recombines TRBV19 with TRBJ2-1; D unclear. The CDR3 spans 13 residues. Germline loops: CDR1 LNHDA, CDR2 SQIVND (reference sequence). V was cut by 5 bases and J by 4 bases, with 9 bases left in between. In DNA form, the CDR3 reads TGTGCCAGTAGTCCGAGCTTATACAATGAGCAGTTCTTC. Protein product: CASSPSLYNEQFF.

DNA for the CDR3: TGTGCCAGCAGAATGGACAGGGGGCATGGAGATACGCAGTATTTT. Translated: CASRMDRGHGDTQYF. The chain has TRBV2 and TRBJ2-3; 11 bases align to TRBD1. CDR3 length equals 15 residues. Germline lookup yields CDR1 SNHLY and CDR2 FYNNEI. The trim removed 6 bases at V and 5 bases at J, leaving 7 bases unmatched.

The V call is TRBV29-1, the J call TRBJ1-1; 8 nucleotides align to TRBD1. The V gene end was trimmed by 3 bases and the J gene end by 5 bases; junction bases not matched to a gene: 8. The germline V gene encodes CDR1 SQVTM and CDR2 ANQGSEA. The CDR3 runs 14 residues. For the CDR3, the DNA is TGCAGCGTTGACCCAGCAGGGGGCAATACTGAAGCTTTCTTT. This gives the protein CSVDPAGGNTEAFF.

CDR3: CASQTGRNRADTQYF. CDR3 nucleotides: TGTGCCAGTCAAACGGGGAGAAACCGGGCAGATACGCAGTATTTT. This chain connects TRBV19 to TRBJ2-3, with D possibly matching TRBD2 (5 bases). The CDR3 runs 15 residues. Looked up from germline, CDR1 is LNHDA and CDR2 is SQIVND (reference sequence). The germline V and J ends were trimmed by 8 bases and 4 bases, with 19 bases remaining between them.